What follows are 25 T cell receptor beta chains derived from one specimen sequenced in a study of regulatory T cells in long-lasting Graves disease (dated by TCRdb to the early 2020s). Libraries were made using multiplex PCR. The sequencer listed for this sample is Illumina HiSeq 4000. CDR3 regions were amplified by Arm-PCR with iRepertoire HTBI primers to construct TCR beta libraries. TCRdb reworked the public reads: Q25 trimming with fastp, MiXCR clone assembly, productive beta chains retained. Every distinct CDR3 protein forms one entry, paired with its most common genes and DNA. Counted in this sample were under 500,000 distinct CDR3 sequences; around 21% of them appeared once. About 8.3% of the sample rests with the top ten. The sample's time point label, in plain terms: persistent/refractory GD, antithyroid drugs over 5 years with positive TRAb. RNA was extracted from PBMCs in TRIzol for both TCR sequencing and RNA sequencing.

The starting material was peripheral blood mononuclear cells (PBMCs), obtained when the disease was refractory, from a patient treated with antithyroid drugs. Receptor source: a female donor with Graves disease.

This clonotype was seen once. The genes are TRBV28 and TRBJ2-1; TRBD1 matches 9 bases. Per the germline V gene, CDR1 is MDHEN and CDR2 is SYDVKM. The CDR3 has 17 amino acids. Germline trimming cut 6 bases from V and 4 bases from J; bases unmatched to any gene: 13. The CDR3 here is CASRTGTGNLAYNEQFF. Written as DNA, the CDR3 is TGTGCCAGCAGGACCGGGACAGGGAATCTGGCGTACAATGAGCAGTTCTTC. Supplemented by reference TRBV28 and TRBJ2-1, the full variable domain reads DVKVTQSSRYLVKRTGEKVFLECVQDMDHENMFWYRQDPGLGLRLIYFSYDVKMKEKGDIPEGYSVSREKKERFSLILESASTNQTSMYLCASRTGTGNLAYNEQFFGPGTRLTVL.

CDR3 region: CASSRNRVTETQYF. The CDR3 DNA reads as TGTGCCAGCAGCCGGAACAGGGTCACAGAGACCCAGTACTTC. The chain has TRBV12-3 or TRBV12-4 and TRBJ2-5, with D tentatively TRBD1 (6 bases). CDR3 length: 14 amino acids. The V and J ends lost 6 bases and 4 bases respectively, with 15 bases between them.

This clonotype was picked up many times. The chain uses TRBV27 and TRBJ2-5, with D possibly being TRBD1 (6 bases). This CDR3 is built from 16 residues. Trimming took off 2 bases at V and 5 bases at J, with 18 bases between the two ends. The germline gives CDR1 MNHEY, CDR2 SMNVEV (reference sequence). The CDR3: CASSLKVGQGRETQYF. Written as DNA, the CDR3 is TGTGCCAGCAGTTTAAAGGTCGGGCAGGGGCGGGAGACCCAGTACTTC.

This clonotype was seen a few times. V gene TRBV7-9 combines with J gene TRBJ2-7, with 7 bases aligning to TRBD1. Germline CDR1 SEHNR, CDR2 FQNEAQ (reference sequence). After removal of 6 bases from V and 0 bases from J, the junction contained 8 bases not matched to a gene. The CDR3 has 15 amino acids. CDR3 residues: CASRMGQSSSYEQYF. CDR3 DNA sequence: TGTGCCAGCAGAATGGGACAGTCCAGCTCCTACGAGCAGTACTTC.

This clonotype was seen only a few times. The CDR3 nucleotides are TGTGCCAGCAGCCTCGGACAGGGCCAATCACCCCTCCACTTT. Its translation is CASSLGQGQSPLHF. J is TRBJ1-6 and V is TRBV3-1, with 8 bases that match TRBD1. Per germline, CDR1 LGHDT and CDR2 YNNKEL (reference sequence). The CDR3 is made up of 14 amino acids. J lost 10 bases, V lost 4 bases, and 6 bases had no gene match.

The CDR3 loop reads CASSQDPQSSYNSPLHF. In DNA form, the CDR3 reads TGTGCCAGCAGCCAAGATCCCCAGAGCTCCTATAATTCACCCCTCCACTTT. This rearrangement joins TRBV14 to TRBJ1-6; D is uncertain. V lost 0 bases and J 0 bases, leaving 9 bases between the germline ends. CDR1 is SGHDN and CDR2 is FVKESK in the germline V gene. The CDR3 has 17 amino acids.

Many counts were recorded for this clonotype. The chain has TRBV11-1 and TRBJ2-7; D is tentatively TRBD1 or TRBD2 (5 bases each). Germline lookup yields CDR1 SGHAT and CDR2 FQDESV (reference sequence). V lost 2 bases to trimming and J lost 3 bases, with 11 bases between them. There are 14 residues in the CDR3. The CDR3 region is CASSLTGPDYEQYF. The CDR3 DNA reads TGTGCCAGCAGCTTAACGGGGCCCGACTACGAGCAGTACTTC.

The CDR3 DNA sequence: TGTGCCAGTAGTATGGGTTATGGGGAGCAGTTCTTC. Its translation is CASSMGYGEQFF. The chain recombines TRBV19 with TRBJ2-1; D is unclear. CDR1 and CDR2 from the germline V gene are LNHDA and SQIVND (reference sequence). This CDR3 comprises 12 residues. V lost 3 bases, J lost 10 bases, and 10 bases lay in between.

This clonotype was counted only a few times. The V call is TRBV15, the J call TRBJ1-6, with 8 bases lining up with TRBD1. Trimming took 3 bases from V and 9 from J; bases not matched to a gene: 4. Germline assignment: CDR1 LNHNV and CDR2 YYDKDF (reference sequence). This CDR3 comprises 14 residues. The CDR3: CATSRDREVSPLHF. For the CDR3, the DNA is TGTGCCACCAGCAGGGACAGGGAGGTTTCACCCCTCCACTTT.

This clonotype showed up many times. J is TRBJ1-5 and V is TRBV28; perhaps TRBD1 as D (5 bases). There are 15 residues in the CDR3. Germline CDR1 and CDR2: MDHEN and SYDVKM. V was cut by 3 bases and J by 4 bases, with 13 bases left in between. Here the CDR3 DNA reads TGTGCCAGCAGTTTGGAGGGGATGGGAAATCAGCCCCAGCATTTT. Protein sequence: CASSLEGMGNQPQHF.

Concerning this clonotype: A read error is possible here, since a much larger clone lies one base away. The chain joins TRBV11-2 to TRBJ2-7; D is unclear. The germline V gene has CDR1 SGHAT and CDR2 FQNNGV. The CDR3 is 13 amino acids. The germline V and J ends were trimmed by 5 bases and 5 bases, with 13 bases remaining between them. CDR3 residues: CASSVYKGNEQYF. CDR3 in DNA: TGTGCCAGCAGCGTATACAAGGGAAACGAGCAGTACTTC.

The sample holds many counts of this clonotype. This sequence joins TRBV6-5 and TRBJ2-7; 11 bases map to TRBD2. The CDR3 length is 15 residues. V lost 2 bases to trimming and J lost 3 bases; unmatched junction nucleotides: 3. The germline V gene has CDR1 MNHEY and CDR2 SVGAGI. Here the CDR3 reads CASSYATSGIYEQYF. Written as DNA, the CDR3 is TGTGCCAGCAGTTACGCGACTAGCGGGATCTACGAGCAGTACTTC.

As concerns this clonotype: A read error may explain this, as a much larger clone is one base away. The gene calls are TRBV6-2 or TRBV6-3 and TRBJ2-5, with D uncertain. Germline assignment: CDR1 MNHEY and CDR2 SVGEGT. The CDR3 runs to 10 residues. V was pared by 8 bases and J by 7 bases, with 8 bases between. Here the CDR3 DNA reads TGTGCCAGCCTTGGCACGACCCAGTACTTC. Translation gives CASLGTTQYF.

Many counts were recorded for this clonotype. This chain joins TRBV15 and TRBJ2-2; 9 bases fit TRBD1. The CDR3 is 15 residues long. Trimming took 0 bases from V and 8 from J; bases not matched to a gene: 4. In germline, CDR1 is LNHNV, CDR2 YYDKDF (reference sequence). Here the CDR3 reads CATSRDPTGGGELFF. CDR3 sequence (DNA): TGTGCCACCAGCAGAGATCCGACAGGGGGAGGGGAGCTGTTTTTT.

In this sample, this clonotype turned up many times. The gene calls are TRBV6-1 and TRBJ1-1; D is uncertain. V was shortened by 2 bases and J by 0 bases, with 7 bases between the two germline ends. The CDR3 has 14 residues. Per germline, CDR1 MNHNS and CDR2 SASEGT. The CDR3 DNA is TGTGCCAGCAGTGAAACCAGTATGAACACTGAAGCTTTCTTT. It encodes CASSETSMNTEAFF.

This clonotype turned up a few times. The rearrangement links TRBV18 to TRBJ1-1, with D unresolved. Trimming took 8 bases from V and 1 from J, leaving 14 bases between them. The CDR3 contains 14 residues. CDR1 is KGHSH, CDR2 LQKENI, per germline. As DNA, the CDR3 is TGTGCCAGCGCAAGCTTGGGTACGAACACTGAAGCTTTCTTT. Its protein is CASASLGTNTEAFF.

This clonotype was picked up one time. The CDR3 DNA reads TGCAGTGCGCCTGGAGTTGGGGCCAACGTCCTGACTTTC. This codes for CSAPGVGANVLTF. This rearrangement joins TRBV20-1 to TRBJ2-6; unclear D gene. CDR3 length: 13 amino acids. The V and J ends lost 6 bases and 3 bases respectively, with 9 bases between them. Germline V lookup: CDR1 DFQATT, CDR2 SNEGSKA (reference sequence).

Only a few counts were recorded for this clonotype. CDR3 nucleotide sequence: TGCAGCGTTGAATCGGGGTCGGGAAACACTGAAGCTTTCTTT. Amino acids: CSVESGSGNTEAFF. The chain carries TRBV29-1 and TRBJ1-1; D call uncertain. Germline lookup yields CDR1 SQVTM and CDR2 ANQGSEA. The germline V and J ends were trimmed by 2 bases and 2 bases, with 12 bases remaining between them. The length of the CDR3 is 14 residues. The entire variable domain, with the rest obtained from reference TRBV29-1 and TRBJ1-1, is as follows: SAVISQKPSRDICQRGTSLTIQCQVDSQVTMMFWYRQQPGQSLTLIATANQGSEATYESGFVIDKFPISRPNLTFSTLTVSNMSPEDSSIYLCSVESGSGNTEAFFGQGTRLTVV.

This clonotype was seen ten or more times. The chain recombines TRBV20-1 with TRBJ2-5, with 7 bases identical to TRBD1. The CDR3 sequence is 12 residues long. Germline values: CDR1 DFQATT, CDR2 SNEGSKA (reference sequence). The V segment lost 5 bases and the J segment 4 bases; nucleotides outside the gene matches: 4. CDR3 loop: CSAWTGVETQYF. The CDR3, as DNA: TGCAGTGCTTGGACAGGAGTAGAGACCCAGTACTTC.

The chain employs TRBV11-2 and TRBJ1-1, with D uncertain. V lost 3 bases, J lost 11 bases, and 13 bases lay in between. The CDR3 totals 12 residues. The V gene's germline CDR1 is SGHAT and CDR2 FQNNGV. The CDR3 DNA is TGTGCCAGCAGCTTTTTGGGAAGGTCTGCTTTCTTT. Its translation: CASSFLGRSAFF.

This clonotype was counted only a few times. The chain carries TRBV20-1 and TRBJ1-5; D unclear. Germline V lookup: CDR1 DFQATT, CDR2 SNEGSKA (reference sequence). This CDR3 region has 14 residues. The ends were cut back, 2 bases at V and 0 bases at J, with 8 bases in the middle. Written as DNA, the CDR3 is TGCAGTGCTAGATTCGGTTATAGCAATCAGCCCCAGCATTTT. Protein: CSARFGYSNQPQHF.

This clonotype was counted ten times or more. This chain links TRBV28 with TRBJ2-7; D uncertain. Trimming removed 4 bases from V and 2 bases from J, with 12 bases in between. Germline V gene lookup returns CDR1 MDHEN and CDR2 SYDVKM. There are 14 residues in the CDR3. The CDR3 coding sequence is TGTGCCAGCAGTTCGACCCTGGAAACCTACGAGCAGTACTTC. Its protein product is CASSSTLETYEQYF.

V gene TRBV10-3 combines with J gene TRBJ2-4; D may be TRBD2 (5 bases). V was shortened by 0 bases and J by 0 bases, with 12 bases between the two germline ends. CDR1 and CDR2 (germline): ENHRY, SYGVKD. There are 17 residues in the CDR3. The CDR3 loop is CAISESNGVGAKNIQYF. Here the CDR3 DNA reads TGTGCCATCAGTGAGTCGAACGGGGTGGGAGCCAAAAACATTCAGTACTTC.

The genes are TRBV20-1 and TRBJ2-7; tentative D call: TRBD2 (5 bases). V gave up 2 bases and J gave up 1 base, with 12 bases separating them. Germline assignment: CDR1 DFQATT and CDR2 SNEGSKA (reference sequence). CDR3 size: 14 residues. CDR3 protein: CSARNPEASYEQYF. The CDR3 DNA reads TGCAGTGCTAGAAACCCGGAGGCGTCCTACGAGCAGTACTTC.

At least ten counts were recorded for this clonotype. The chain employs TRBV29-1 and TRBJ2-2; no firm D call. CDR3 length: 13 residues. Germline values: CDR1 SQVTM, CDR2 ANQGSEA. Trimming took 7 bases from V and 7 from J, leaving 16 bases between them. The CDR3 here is CSAYLGWGGELFF. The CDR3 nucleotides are TGCAGCGCCTACCTGGGATGGGGCGGGGAGCTGTTTTTT.